Here is one T cell receptor (beta chain) with its context. Data came from immunoSEQ multiplex PCR; TCRdb stores just in-frame clones and leaves some out. The table has some 70,000 clones, 85% to 95% seen once. Germline V lookup: CDR1 LGHNA, CDR2 YNFKEQ. The V and J ends lost 3 bases and 6 bases respectively, with 12 bases between them. This CDR3 is built from 13 residues. These data originate in a study of technical replicates of blood from a few donors. Sample: T cells isolated from PBMCs. The origin of this receptor is a human donor in good health. This chain joins TRBV4-2 and TRBJ2-7; D may be TRBD2 (5 bases). CDR3 in amino acids: CASSQRSGGEQYF. The DNA of the CDR3 is TGTGCCAGCAGCCAGAGGTCAGGAGGCGAGCAGTACTTC.